This T cell receptor beta chain is drawn from a study of blood T cells in healthy people across ages. Findings of the study overall: Per million T cells, TCR beta diversity dropped roughly linearly as age increased.

V lost 1 base and J 6 bases, leaving 10 bases between the germline ends. Germline CDR1 and CDR2: SQVTM and ANQGSEA. This CDR3 has 12 residues. Primed by a sample-barcoded 5' primer and a J-beta primer mix, a second PCR proceeded for about 6 to 11 cycles. MiXCR was run by TCRdb on the 5' RACE reads, yielding one entry per CDR3 protein. The sample lists about 1.4 million distinct CDR3 sequences; around 59% were seen once. A remark on this clonotype: What it binds is unknown.

Every donor provided roughly 10 milliliters of peripheral blood. The sequenced material came from blood. The genes are TRBV29-1 and TRBJ2-7; D is undetermined. The receptor was derived from a man in his late teens or twenties in good health. DNA for the CDR3: TGCAGCGTTGAAGGCCTGCAATCCGAGCAGTACTTC. Its protein is CSVEGLQSEQYF.